The clone carrying this TCR beta chain was seen ten or more times. As yet, its antigen is unknown. The entry originates in a study of Graves' ophthalmopathy and Graves' hyperthyroidism. This CDR3 contains 19 residues. CDR1 is MRHNA and CDR2 is SNTAGT in the germline V gene. The ends were cut back, 3 bases at V and 0 bases at J, with 21 bases in the middle. Amplification targeted the TCR beta CDR3 regions, with RNA transcripts as the source material. Following a first-round RT-PCR that used HTBI primers, a second-round multiplex PCR was carried out. TCRdb fed the multiplex PCR reads into MiXCR, producing one record per CDR3 protein. The sample consists of some 360,000 distinct CDR3 sequences, about 15% of them appearing once. Regarding the study as a whole: Blood samples also showed most expanded thyroid clonotypes exceeding 0.001 frequency.

The chain joins TRBV6-4 to TRBJ2-4; D could derive from TRBD1 or TRBD2 (5 bases each). The sample taken for sequencing was peripheral blood. The TCR comes from an adult woman with stable Graves' hyperthyroidism. CDR3: CASSDRGSWGNIAKNIQYF. CDR3 sequence (DNA): TGTGCCAGCAGTGATCGTGGGAGTTGGGGGAATATAGCCAAAAACATTCAGTACTTC.